This entry describes one TCR beta chain. Antigen unknown. Primers: 60 Vbeta forward and 13 Jbeta reverse. Clones were sequenced by immunoSEQ multiplex PCR, and TCRdb holds only the in-frame ones, with some missing. The data hold approximately 280,000 clones, with more than 80% observed a single time. This sample was included in a study of cytomegalovirus exposure and HLA in healthy donors. Findings and limits, study-wide: Later analysis suggested most CMV-associated TCR beta chains were HLA-restricted. TCR beta V- and J-gene trimming, according to a later analysis, was linked to a missense DCLRE1C variant.

Per germline, CDR1 MDHEN and CDR2 SYDVKM. This CDR3 has 15 residues. V was shortened by 5 bases and J by 0 bases, with 11 bases between the two germline ends. J is TRBJ1-5 and V is TRBV28; no clear D. This TCR derives from a man aged 35 to 55 in good health and CMV-seropositive. Sequenced material: PBMCs. CDR3 in DNA: TGTGCCAGCAGTCCCGACACTGATAGCAATCAGCCCCAGCATTTT. This gives the protein CASSPDTDSNQPQHF. Together with reference TRBV28 and TRBJ1-5, the CDR3 gives the full variable domain: DVKVTQSSRYLVKRTGEKVFLECVQDMDHENMFWYRQDPGLGLRLIYFSYDVKMKEKGDIPEGYSVSREKKERFSLILESASTNQTSMYLCASSPDTDSNQPQHFGDGTRLSIL.